This entry concerns a single T cell receptor beta chain. The CDR3 extends over 15 amino acids. Germline CDR1 and CDR2: MDHEN and SYDVKM. The V gene lost 3 bases and the J gene lost 2 bases, with 13 bases spanning the gap. The sample belongs to a study of shared clonotypes between healthy human individuals. Healthy adults negative for HIV, lacking recent acute infections or vaccinations, served as donors. The run depth of the assay was deep. Libraries were prepared by immunoSEQ multiplex PCR; TCRdb keeps only in-frame clonotypes and omits some of them. The profile shows fewer than 1.4 million clones, around three quarters of them singletons.

This clonotype was sampled from a man aged 18 to 30 in good health. Some clones in this sample may be carry-over from other donors' samples. The chain couples TRBV28 to TRBJ1-1; tentatively, D is TRBD1 (5 bases). Sequencing input: memory CD4+ T cells from PBMCs. Subset meaning: CD45RA-negative fraction. CDR3: CASSFAGRGNTEAFF. CDR3 DNA: TGTGCCAGCAGTTTTGCGGGACGGGGAAACACTGAAGCTTTCTTT.